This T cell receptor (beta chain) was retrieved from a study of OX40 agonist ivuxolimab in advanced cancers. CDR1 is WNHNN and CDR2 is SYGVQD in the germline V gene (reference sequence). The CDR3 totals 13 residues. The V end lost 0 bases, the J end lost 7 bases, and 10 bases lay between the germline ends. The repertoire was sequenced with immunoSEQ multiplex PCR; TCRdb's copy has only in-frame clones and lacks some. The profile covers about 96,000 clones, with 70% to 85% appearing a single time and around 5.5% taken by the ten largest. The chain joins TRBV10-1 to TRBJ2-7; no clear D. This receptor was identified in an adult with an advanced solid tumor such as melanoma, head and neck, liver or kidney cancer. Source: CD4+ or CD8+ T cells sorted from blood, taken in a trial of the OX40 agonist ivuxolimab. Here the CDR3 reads CASSESGPQEQYF. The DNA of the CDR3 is TGCGCCAGCAGTGAGTCGGGCCCCCAAGAGCAGTACTTC.